The entry below gives a single T cell receptor beta chain sequence along with its context. Its antigen is unidentified. The data were taken from a study of CD8 T cells in ankylosing spondylitis. Study conclusions and caveats: It appeared that ankylosing spondylitis blood was characterized by a TCR beta motif of under ten highly homologous variants. It was reported that disease-linked clones were significantly enriched in matched ankylosing spondylitis synovial fluid. A CD8+ phenotype characterized the disease-linked clones, which were relatively rare in peripheral blood.

Scientists made TCR beta libraries using quantitative 5'-RACE with molecular barcodes. Using its own MiXCR run on the 5' RACE reads, TCRdb lists one record per CDR3 protein. The sample holds roughly 470,000 distinct CDR3 sequences, 25% to 30% seen once. This receptor was obtained from a male donor with ankylosing spondylitis. Sequenced input: blood, either unsorted or a sorted T cell fraction (not recorded which).

DNA for the CDR3: TGTGCCAGCAGCTTGTTTAGCGGGAGTGAGACCCAGTACTTC. Amino acids: CASSLFSGSETQYF. The chain has TRBV7-2 and TRBJ2-5, with 9 bases fitting TRBD2. There are 14 residues in the CDR3. Per the germline V gene, CDR1 is SGHTA and CDR2 is FQGNSA. V dropped 3 bases and J dropped 5; count of bases not matched to a gene: 4.